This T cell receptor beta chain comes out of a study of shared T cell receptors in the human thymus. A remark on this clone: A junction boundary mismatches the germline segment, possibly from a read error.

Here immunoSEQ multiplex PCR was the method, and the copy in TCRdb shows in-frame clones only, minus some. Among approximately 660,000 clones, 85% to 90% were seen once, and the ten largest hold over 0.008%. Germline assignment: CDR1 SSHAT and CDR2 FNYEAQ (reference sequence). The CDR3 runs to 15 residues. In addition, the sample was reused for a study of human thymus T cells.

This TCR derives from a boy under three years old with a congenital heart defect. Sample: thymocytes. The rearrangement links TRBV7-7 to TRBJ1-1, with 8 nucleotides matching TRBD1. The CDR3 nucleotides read TGTGCTAGCAGCTTAGACGACAGGGGGAACACTGAAGCTTTCTTT. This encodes CASSLDDRGNTEAFF.